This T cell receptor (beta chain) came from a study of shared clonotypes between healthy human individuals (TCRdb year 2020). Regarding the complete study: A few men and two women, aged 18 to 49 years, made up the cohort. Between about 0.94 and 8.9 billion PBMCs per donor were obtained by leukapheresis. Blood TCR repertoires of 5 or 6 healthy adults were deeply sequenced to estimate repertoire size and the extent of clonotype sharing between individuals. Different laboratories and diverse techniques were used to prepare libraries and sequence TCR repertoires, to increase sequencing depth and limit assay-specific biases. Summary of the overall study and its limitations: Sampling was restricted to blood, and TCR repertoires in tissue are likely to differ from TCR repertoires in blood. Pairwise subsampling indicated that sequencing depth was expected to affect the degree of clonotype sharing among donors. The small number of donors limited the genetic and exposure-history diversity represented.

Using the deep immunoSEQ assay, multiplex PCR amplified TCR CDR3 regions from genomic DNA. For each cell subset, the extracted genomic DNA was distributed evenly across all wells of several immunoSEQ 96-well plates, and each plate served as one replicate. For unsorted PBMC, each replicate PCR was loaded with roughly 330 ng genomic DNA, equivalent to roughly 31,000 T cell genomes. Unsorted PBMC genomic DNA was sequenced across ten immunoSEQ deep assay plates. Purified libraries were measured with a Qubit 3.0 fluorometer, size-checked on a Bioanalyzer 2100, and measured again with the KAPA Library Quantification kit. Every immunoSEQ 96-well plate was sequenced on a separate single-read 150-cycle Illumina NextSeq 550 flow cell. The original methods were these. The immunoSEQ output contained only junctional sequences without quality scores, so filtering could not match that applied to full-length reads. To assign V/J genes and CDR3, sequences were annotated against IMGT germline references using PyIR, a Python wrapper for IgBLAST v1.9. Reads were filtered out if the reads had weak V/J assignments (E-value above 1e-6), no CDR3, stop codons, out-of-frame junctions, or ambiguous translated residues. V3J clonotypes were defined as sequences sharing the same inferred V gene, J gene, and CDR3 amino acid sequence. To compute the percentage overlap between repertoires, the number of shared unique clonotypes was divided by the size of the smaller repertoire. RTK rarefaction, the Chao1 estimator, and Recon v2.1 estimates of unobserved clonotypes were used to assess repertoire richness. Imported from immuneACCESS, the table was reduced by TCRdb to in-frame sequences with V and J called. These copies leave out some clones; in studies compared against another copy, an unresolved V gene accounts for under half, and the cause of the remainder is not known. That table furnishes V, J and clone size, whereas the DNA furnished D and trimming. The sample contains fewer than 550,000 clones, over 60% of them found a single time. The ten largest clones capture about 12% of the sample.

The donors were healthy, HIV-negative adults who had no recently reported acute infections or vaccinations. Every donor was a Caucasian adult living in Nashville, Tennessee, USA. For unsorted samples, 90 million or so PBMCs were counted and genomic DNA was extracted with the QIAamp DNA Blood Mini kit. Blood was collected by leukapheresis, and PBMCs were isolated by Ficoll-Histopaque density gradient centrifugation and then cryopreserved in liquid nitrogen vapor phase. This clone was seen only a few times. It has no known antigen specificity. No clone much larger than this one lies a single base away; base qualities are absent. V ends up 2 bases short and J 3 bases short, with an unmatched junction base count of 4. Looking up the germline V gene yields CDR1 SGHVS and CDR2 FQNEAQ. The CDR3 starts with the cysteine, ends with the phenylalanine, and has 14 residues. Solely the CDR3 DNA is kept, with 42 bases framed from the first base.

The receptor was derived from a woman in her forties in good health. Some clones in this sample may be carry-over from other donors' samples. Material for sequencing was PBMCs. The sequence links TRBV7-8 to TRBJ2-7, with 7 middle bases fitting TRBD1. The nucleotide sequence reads TGTGCCAGCAGCTTAAGGACAGGTTTCTACGAGCAGTACTTC. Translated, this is CASSLRTGFYEQYF.